Following are 6 T cell receptor beta chains from one sample sequenced in a study of OX40 agonist ivuxolimab in advanced cancers. Profiling relied on immunoSEQ multiplex PCR, and the TCRdb table lists in-frame clones only, not all of them. This table has 80,000 to 90,000 clones, around 80% appearing once. The sample consisted of CD4+ or CD8+ T cells sorted from blood, taken in a trial of the OX40 agonist ivuxolimab. These receptors were collected from an adult with an advanced solid tumor such as melanoma, head and neck, liver or kidney cancer.

The chain combines TRBV7-2 with TRBJ2-7, with 9 bases that match TRBD1. The CDR3 length is 14 residues. The germline V gene has CDR1 SGHTA and CDR2 FQGNSA. With V trimmed by 5 bases and J by 3 bases, 5 bases remained unmatched. Here the CDR3 DNA reads TGTGCCAGCAGCCAACTGGGACAGGGCTACGAGCAGTACTTC. Encoded protein: CASSQLGQGYEQYF.

This sequence joins TRBV5-1 and TRBJ2-3, with D possibly being TRBD2 (6 bases). Germline V CDR1 and CDR2: SGHRS, YFSETQ. Trimming pared 0 bases from V and 1 base from J, leaving 12 bases between. The CDR3 length is 16 residues. CDR3 amino acids: CASSLGRGEGTDTQYF. DNA for the CDR3: TGCGCCAGCAGCTTGGGGAGGGGTGAGGGCACAGATACGCAGTATTTT.

This chain links TRBV11-2 with TRBJ2-5, with D tentatively TRBD1 (5 bases). Trimming left V 2 bases short and J 7 bases short, with 14 bases between. The CDR3 spans 14 residues. The V gene's germline CDR1 is SGHAT and CDR2 FQNNGV. CDR3 DNA: TGTGCCAGCAGCTTATTTAGCCAGCAGGGGACCCAGTACTTC. Protein: CASSLFSQQGTQYF.

The V call is TRBV11-1, the J call TRBJ2-6; 8 nucleotides agree with TRBD1. Germline V CDR1 and CDR2: SGHAT, FQDESV (reference sequence). Trimming took 5 bases from V and 3 from J; bases not matched to a gene: 12. The CDR3 is 18 residues long. For the CDR3, the DNA is TGTGCCAGCAGCGCGCCGACAGGGGAGGTGGTTGGGGCCAACGTCCTGACTTTC. This sequence encodes CASSAPTGEVVGANVLTF. Drawing the rest from reference TRBV11-1 and TRBJ2-6, the complete variable domain is EAEVAQSPRYKITEKSQAVAFWCDPISGHATLYWYRQILGQGPELLVQFQDESVVDDSQLPKDRFSAERLKGVDSTLKIQPAELGDSAMYLCASSAPTGEVVGANVLTFGAGSRLTVL.

The J gene is TRBJ1-1, the V gene TRBV6-6; tentatively, D is TRBD1 (5 bases). There are 14 residues in the CDR3. The V end lost 2 bases, the J end lost 2 bases, and 9 bases lay between the germline ends. Germline CDR1 reads MNHNY; CDR2 reads SVGAGI (reference sequence). The CDR3 loop is CASSYAGVNTEAFF. The CDR3 DNA reads TGTGCCAGCAGTTACGCGGGGGTAAACACTGAAGCTTTCTTT.

This chain links TRBV6-1 with TRBJ2-7, with D tentatively TRBD1 (6 bases). V was cut by 4 bases and J by 2 bases, with 12 bases left in between. The CDR3 is 14 residues long. CDR1 is MNHNS, CDR2 SASEGT, per germline. The chain's CDR3 is CASSADSFTYEQYF. The CDR3 DNA reads TGTGCCAGCAGTGCGGACAGTTTTACCTACGAGCAGTACTTC.